The sequence of this T cell receptor (beta chain) was determined in a study of blood T cell repertoires in COVID-19. Study at large: Donors in the United States, Italy and Spain gave samples during acute or convalescent COVID-19.

This CDR3 comprises 14 residues. Germline CDR1 reads SGHRS; CDR2 reads YFSETQ. J was trimmed by 9 bases and V by 3 bases; bases with no gene match: 10. In the original workflow: How many nucleated cells were present was estimated from reference gene primer amplification. Only in-frame clones appear in the TCRdb table, and some are missing; sequencing was by immunoSEQ multiplex PCR. The DNA gave D and trimming, while V, J and clone size come from that table. The sample shows around 180,000 clones, around 83% of them seen only once. The clonotype comes from a human donor in a cohort sampled during active COVID-19. The J gene is TRBJ2-7, the V gene TRBV5-1; 9 bases agree with TRBD1. The sequenced material came from peripheral blood. The CDR3 DNA sequence: TGCGCCAGCAGCTCATACACAGGGGGCGAGGCGCAGTACTTC. The encoded protein is CASSSYTGGEAQYF.